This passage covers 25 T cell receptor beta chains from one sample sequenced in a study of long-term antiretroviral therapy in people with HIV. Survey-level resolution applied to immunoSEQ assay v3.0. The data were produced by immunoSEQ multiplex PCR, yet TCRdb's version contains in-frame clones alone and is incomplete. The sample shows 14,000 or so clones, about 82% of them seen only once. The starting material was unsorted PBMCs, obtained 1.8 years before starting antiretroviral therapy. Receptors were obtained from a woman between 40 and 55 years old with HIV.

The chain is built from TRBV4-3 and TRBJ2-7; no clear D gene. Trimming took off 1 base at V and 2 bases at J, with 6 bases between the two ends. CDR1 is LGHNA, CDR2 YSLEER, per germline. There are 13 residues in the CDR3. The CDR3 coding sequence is TGCGCCAGCAGCCAAGGGGCCACCTACGAGCAGTACTTC. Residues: CASSQGATYEQYF.

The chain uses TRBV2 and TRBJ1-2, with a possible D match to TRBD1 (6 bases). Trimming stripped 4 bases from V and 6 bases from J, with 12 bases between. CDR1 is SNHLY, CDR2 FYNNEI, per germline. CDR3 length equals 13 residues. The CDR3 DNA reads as TGTGCCAGCAGTGGGACAGCAATTGATGGCTACACCTTC. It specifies CASSGTAIDGYTF. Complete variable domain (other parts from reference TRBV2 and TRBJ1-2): EPEVTQTPSHQVTQMGQEVILRCVPISNHLYFYWYRQILGQKVEFLVSFYNNEISEKSEIFDDQFSVERPDGSNFTLKIRSTKLEDSAMYFCASSGTAIDGYTFGSGTRLTVV.

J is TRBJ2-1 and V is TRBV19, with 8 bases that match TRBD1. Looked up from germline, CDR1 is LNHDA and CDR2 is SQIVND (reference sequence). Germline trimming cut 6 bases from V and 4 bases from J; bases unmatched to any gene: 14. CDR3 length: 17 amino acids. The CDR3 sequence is CASSLQGATTVYNEQFF. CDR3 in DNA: TGTGCCAGTAGCCTCCAGGGGGCAACGACGGTGTACAATGAGCAGTTCTTC.

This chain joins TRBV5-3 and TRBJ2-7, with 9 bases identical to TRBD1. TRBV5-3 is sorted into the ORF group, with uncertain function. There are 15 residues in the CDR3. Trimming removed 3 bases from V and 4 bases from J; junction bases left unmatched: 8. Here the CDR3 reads CARSSGQGYRYEQYF. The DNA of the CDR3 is TGTGCCAGAAGCTCAGGACAGGGGTACCGATACGAGCAGTACTTC.

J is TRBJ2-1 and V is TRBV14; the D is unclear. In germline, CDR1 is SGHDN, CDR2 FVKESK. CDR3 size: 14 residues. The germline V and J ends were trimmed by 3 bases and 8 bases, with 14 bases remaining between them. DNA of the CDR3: TGTGCCAGCAGCCATGTAGGGCACCTCGATGAGCAGTTCTTC. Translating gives CASSHVGHLDEQFF.

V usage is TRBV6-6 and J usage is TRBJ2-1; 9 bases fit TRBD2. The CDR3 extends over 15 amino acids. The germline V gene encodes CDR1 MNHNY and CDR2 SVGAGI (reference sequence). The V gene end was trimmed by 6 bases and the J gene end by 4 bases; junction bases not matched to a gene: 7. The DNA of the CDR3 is TGTGCCAGCAGACAGGGACTAGCACCTTACAATGAGCAGTTCTTC. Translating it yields CASRQGLAPYNEQFF.

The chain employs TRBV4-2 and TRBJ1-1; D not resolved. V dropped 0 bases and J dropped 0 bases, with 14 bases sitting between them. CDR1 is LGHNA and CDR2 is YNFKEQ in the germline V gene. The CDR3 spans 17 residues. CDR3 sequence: CASSQEARTSMNTEAFF. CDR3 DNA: TGTGCCAGCAGCCAAGAAGCACGGACTAGCATGAACACTGAAGCTTTCTTT.

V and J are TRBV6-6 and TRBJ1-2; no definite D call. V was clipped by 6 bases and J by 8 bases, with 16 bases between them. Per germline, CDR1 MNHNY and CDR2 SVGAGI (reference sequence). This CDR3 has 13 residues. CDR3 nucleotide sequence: TGTGCCAGCAGGGCCCATGACCAGCCGGGCTACACCTTC. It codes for CASRAHDQPGYTF.

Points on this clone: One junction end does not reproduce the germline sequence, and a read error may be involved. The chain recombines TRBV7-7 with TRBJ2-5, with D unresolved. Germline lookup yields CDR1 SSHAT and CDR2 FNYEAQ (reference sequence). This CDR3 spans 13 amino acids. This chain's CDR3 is CASSLDHGETQYF. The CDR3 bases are TGTGCTAGCAGCTTAGACCACGGGGAGACCCAGTACTTC.

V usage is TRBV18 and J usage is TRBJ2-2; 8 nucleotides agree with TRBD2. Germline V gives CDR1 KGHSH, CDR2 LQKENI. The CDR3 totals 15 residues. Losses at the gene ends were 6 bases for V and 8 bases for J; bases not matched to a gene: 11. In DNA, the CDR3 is TGTGCCAGCTCTCCCACTAGCGGAGCGGAGGGGGAGCTGTTTTTT. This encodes CASSPTSGAEGELFF.

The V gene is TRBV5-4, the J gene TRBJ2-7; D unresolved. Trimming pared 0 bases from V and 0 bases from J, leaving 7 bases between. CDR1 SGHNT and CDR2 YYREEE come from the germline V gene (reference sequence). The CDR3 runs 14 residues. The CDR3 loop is CASSLAGRSYEQYF. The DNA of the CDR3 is TGTGCCAGCAGCTTGGCCGGCCGCTCCTACGAGCAGTACTTC.

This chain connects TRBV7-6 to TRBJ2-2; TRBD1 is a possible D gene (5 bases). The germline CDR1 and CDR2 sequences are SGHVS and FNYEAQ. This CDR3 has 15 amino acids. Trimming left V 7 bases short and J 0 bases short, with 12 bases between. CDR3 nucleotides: TGTGCCAGCACCCCAGGGAACGCGAACACCGGGGAGCTGTTTTTT. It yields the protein CASTPGNANTGELFF.

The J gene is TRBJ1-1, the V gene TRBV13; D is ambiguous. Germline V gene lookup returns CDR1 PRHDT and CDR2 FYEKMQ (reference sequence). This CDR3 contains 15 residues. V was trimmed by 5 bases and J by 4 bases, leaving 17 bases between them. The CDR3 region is CASSDNGRGSTEAFF. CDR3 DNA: TGTGCCAGCAGCGACAACGGTCGGGGAAGCACTGAAGCTTTCTTT.

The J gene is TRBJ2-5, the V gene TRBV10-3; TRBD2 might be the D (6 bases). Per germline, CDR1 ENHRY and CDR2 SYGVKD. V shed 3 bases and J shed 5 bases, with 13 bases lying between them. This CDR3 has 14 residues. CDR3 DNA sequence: TGTGCCATCAGTGACGGGCTAGCGAGGGAGACCCAGTACTTC. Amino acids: CAISDGLARETQYF.

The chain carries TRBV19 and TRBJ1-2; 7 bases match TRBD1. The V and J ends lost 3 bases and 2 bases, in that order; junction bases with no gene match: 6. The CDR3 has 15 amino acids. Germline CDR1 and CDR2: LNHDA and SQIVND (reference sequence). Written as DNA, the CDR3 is TGTGCCAGTAGTATCGCCCCGGGACAGAACTATGGCTACACCTTC. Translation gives CASSIAPGQNYGYTF. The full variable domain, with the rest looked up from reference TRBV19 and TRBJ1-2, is DGGITQSPKYLFRKEGQNVTLSCEQNLNHDAMYWYRQDPGQGLRLIYYSQIVNDFQKGDIAEGYSVSREKKESFPLTVTSAQKNPTAFYLCASSIAPGQNYGYTFGSGTRLTVV.

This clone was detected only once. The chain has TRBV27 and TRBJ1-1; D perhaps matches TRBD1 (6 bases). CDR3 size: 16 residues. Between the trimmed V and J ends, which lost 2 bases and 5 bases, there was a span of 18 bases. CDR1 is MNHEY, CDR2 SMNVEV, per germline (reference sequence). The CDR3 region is CASSLTFRGGWTEAFF. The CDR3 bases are TGTGCCAGCAGTTTAACGTTTCGCGGGGGCTGGACTGAAGCTTTCTTT.

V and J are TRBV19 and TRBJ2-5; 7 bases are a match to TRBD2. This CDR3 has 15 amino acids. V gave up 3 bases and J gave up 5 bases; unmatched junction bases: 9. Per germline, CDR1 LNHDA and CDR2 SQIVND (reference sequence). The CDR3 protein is CASSIFGTGGETQYF. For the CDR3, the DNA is TGTGCCAGTAGTATTTTTGGGACGGGAGGCGAGACCCAGTACTTC. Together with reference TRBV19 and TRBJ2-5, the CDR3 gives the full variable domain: DGGITQSPKYLFRKEGQNVTLSCEQNLNHDAMYWYRQDPGQGLRLIYYSQIVNDFQKGDIAEGYSVSREKKESFPLTVTSAQKNPTAFYLCASSIFGTGGETQYFGPGTRLLVL.

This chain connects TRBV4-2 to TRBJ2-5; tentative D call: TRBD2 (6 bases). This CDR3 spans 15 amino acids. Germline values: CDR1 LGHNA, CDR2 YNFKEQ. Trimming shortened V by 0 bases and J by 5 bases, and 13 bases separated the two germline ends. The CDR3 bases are TGTGCCAGCAGCCAAGATGGCGGGGTTGAGGAGACCCAGTACTTC. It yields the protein CASSQDGGVEETQYF.

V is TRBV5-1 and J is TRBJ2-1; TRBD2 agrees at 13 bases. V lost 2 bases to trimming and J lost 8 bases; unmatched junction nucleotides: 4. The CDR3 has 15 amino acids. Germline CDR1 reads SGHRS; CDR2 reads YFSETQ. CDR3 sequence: CASSLGTSGIDEQFF. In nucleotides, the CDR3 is TGCGCCAGCAGCTTAGGGACTAGCGGGATAGATGAGCAGTTCTTC.

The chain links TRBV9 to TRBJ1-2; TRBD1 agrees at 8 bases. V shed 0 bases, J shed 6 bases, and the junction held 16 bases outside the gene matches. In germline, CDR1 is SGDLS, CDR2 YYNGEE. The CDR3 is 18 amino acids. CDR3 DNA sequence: TGTGCCAGCAGCGTAGAATGGACAGGGCGCGATCGATCTCATGGCTACACCTTC. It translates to CASSVEWTGRDRSHGYTF.

The CDR3 sequence: CASSLGDRGLYQETQYF. Written as DNA, the CDR3 is TGCGCCAGCAGCTTGGGTGACAGGGGATTGTACCAAGAGACCCAGTACTTC. This chain uses TRBV5-1 with TRBJ2-5, with 8 bases identical to TRBD1. Germline trimming cut 0 bases from V and 0 bases from J; bases unmatched to any gene: 7. The germline V gene encodes CDR1 SGHRS and CDR2 YFSETQ. The CDR3 has 17 amino acids.

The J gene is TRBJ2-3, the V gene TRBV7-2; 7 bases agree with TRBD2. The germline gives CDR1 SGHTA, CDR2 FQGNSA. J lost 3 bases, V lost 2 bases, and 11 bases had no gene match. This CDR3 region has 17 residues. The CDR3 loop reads CASSLTYSSGITDTQYF. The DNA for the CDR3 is TGTGCCAGCAGCTTAACATATTCGAGCGGGATAACAGATACGCAGTATTTT.

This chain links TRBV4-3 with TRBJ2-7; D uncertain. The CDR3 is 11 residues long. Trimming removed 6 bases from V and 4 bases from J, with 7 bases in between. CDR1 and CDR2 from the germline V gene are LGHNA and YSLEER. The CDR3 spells CASSSNYEQYF. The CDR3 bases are TGCGCCAGCAGTTCCAATTACGAGCAGTACTTC.

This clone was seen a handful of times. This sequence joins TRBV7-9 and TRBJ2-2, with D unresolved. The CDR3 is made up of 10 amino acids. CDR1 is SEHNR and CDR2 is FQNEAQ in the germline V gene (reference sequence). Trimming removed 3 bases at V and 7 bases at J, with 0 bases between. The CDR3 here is CASSFGELFF. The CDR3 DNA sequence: TGTGCCAGCAGCTTCGGGGAGCTGTTTTTT.

The CDR3 spells CASSLIGQTNTEAFF. The DNA of the CDR3 is TGTGCCAGCAGCTTGATAGGCCAGACCAACACTGAAGCTTTCTTT. J is TRBJ1-1 and V is TRBV5-6; no reliable D call. This CDR3 spans 15 amino acids. Germline V gene data show CDR1 as SGHDT and CDR2 as YYEEEE. V lost 1 base, J lost 2 bases, and 12 bases lay in between.